This T cell receptor beta chain emerged from a study of beta chain features in type 1 diabetes. The authors reverse transcribed all of the isolated RNA, so sequencing captured expressed TCRB transcripts. Only in-frame clones appear in the TCRdb table, and some are missing; sequencing was by immunoSEQ multiplex PCR. The sample consists of hundreds of thousands of clones, around a sixth of them appearing once. Notes on the study in general: The study found that naive, central memory and Treg TCRB repertoires appeared more similar in patients than in healthy donors.

CDR1 is MDHEN and CDR2 is SYDVKM in the germline V gene. CDR3 length: 12 residues. Between the trimmed V and J ends, which lost 4 bases and 10 bases, there was a span of 8 bases. On this clone itself: Its specificity is unknown.

The chain carries TRBV28 and TRBJ1-6; no clear D. This TCR derives from a man aged 18 to 29 in good health. Sequenced input: naive CD4+ T cells from blood. As DNA, the CDR3 is TGTGCCAGCAGTTCCGCTAGCTCACCCCTCCACTTT. Translating gives CASSSASSPLHF. Using reference TRBV28 and TRBJ1-6 for the parts outside the CDR3, the full variable domain is DVKVTQSSRYLVKRTGEKVFLECVQDMDHENMFWYRQDPGLGLRLIYFSYDVKMKEKGDIPEGYSVSREKKERFSLILESASTNQTSMYLCASSSASSPLHFGNGTRLTVT.